This TCR beta chain was retrieved from a study of T cell repertoires in cytomegalovirus infection. Study as a whole: CMV infection together with matching HLA type was indicated by public TCR beta signatures.

This clonotype was seen a handful of times. Its target is unknown. TCRdb passed the reads through MiXCR, listing each CDR3 protein once. Among 360,000 or so distinct CDR3 sequences listed, roughly 34% were seen once. V lost 6 bases and J 1 base, leaving 3 bases between the germline ends. CDR3 length: 11 amino acids. The receptor was isolated from a human donor in good health (CMV status not recorded). Some clones in this sample may be carry-over from other donors' samples. The chain recombines TRBV12-3 or TRBV12-4 with TRBJ1-2; D not certain. The input for sequencing was cultured PBMCs, taken from culture after CMV antigen stimulation. The CDR3 region has the DNA TGTGCCAGCAGAAATAACTATGGCTACACCTTC. This codes for CASRNNYGYTF.